A selection of T cell receptor beta chains follows, all from one sample in a study of shared clonotypes between healthy human individuals. Method: immunoSEQ multiplex PCR; TCRdb's copy keeps in-frame clones and lacks some. The data show under 600,000 clones, with around 76% seen just once and 12% held by the top ten. The material sequenced was PBMCs. The source is a woman in her thirties or forties in good health. Some clones in this sample may be carry-over from other donors' samples. Both conserved end residues are part of each CDR3. The D gene is left open where the match is weak. Expanded clones are given a class, and other clones once, few, many or no size at all.

V	D	size	J	CDR3	DNA
TRBV2	-	-	TRBJ2-3	CASRPSLAPSTDTQYF	TGTGCCAGCAGACCAAGTCTAGCGCCCAGCACAGATACGCAGTATTTT
TRBV9	-	-	TRBJ1-1	CASSVQPNTEAFF	TGTGCCAGCAGCGTACAACCGAACACTGAAGCTTTCTTT
TRBV11-3	TRBD2	-	TRBJ2-1	CASSPDWGSGSSNEQFF	TGTGCCAGCAGCCCCGATTGGGGAAGCGGGAGTTCGAATGAGCAGTTCTTC
TRBV2	-	-	TRBJ1-5	CASSEGGPNQPQHF	TGTGCCAGCAGTGAAGGTGGGCCAAATCAGCCCCAGCATTTT
TRBV29-1	-	-	TRBJ1-1	CSVELEAEAFF	TGCAGCGTTGAGCTAGAGGCCGAAGCTTTCTTT
TRBV5-1	-	-	TRBJ2-2	CASSLAEGRTGELFF	TGCGCCAGCAGCTTGGCGGAGGGACGGACCGGGGAGCTGTTTTTT
TRBV14	-	once	TRBJ1-5	CASSQEGGQPQHF	TGTGCCAGCAGTCAAGAGGGCGGTCAGCCCCAGCATTTT
TRBV15	-	once	TRBJ1-4	CATRDPRKREPEKLFF	TGTGCCACCAGAGACCCGAGAAAGAGGGAACCTGAAAAACTGTTTTTT
TRBV2	-	-	TRBJ2-5	CASSLETQYF	TGTGCCAGCAGTCTAGAGACCCAGTACTTC
TRBV12-5	-	-	TRBJ2-7	CASGLARPGQTYEQYF	TGTGCTAGTGGTTTGGCCCGACCGGGACAAACCTACGAGCAGTACTTC